The rows below give T cell receptor beta chains drawn from one sample of a study of cytomegalovirus exposure and HLA in healthy donors. TCRdb's copy holds only in-frame clones and misses some; the assay was immunoSEQ multiplex PCR. Among approximately 160,000 clones, around 76% were seen once, and the ten largest hold about 1.6%. Material: PBMCs. The origin of the receptors is a girl aged 10-17 years in good health and CMV-seropositive. The CDR3 runs from the conserved cysteine through the conserved F or W. A D gene is named only where the DNA matches it firmly. Expanded clones get a size class; other rows say once, few or many, or leave the size out.

D gene: .; J gene: TRBJ2-3; V gene: TRBV4-1; clone size: .; CDR3 protein: CASSQVPYTDTQYF; CDR3 DNA: TGCGCCAGCAGCCAAGTGCCCTACACAGATACGCAGTATTTT
D gene: .; J gene: TRBJ1-1; V gene: TRBV20-1; clone size: .; CDR3 protein: CSASTSEAFF; CDR3 DNA: TGCAGTGCCTCAACTTCTGAAGCTTTCTTT
D gene: .; J gene: TRBJ1-1; V gene: TRBV28; clone size: few; CDR3 protein: CASSSRLWNTEAFF; CDR3 DNA: TGTGCCAGCAGTTCTCGACTTTGGAACACTGAAGCTTTCTTT
D gene: .; J gene: TRBJ1-5; V gene: TRBV28; clone size: few; CDR3 protein: CASSPGQRNQPQHF; CDR3 DNA: TGTGCCAGCAGCCCCGGACAACGCAATCAGCCCCAGCATTTT
D gene: TRBD1; J gene: TRBJ1-5; V gene: TRBV27; clone size: .; CDR3 protein: CASSTGGESQPQHF; CDR3 DNA: TGTGCCAGCAGTACAGGGGGCGAAAGTCAGCCCCAGCATTTT
D gene: .; J gene: TRBJ1-2; V gene: TRBV7-2; clone size: .; CDR3 protein: CASSLGWSDGGYTF; CDR3 DNA: TGTGCCAGCAGCTTAGGTTGGTCAGATGGCGGCTACACCTTC
D gene: .; J gene: TRBJ2-7; V gene: TRBV7-2; clone size: .; CDR3 protein: CASSSPREVAYEQYF; CDR3 DNA: TGTGCCAGCAGCTCTCCCCGAGAAGTAGCCTACGAGCAGTACTTC
D gene: TRBD1; J gene: TRBJ1-4; V gene: TRBV7-9; clone size: .; CDR3 protein: CASSLDSLQGEKLFF; CDR3 DNA: TGTGCCAGCAGCTTAGACTCCCTGCAGGGGGAGAAACTGTTTTTT
D gene: TRBD2; J gene: TRBJ2-1; V gene: TRBV10-1; clone size: .; CDR3 protein: CASSEWTRTGTSGPNEQFF; CDR3 DNA: TGCGCCAGCAGTGAGTGGACAAGGACCGGGACTAGCGGGCCAAATGAGCAGTTCTTC
D gene: TRBD2; J gene: TRBJ2-7; V gene: TRBV27; clone size: .; CDR3 protein: CASRGTSVAYEQYF; CDR3 DNA: TGTGCCAGCAGGGGGACTAGCGTGGCCTACGAGCAGTACTTC
D gene: TRBD1; J gene: TRBJ1-2; V gene: TRBV4-1; clone size: .; CDR3 protein: CASNSPEGGDYGYTF; CDR3 DNA: TGCGCCAGCAACTCCCCGGAAGGGGGCGACTATGGCTACACCTTC
D gene: TRBD2; J gene: TRBJ2-7; V gene: TRBV2; clone size: .; CDR3 protein: CASSDGQRGSEQYF; CDR3 DNA: TGTGCCAGCAGTGACGGCCAGCGGGGCAGCGAGCAGTACTTC
D gene: .; J gene: TRBJ2-2; V gene: TRBV18; clone size: few; CDR3 protein: CASSQLRPGANTGELFF; CDR3 DNA: TGTGCCAGCTCACAGCTACGCCCGGGGGCGAACACCGGGGAGCTGTTTTTT
D gene: .; J gene: TRBJ2-3; V gene: TRBV30; clone size: once; CDR3 protein: CAWNGGSESDTQYF; CDR3 DNA: TGTGCCTGGAATGGCGGTTCAGAATCAGATACGCAGTATTTT
D gene: TRBD1; J gene: TRBJ1-1; V gene: TRBV7-8; clone size: .; CDR3 protein: CASTLETGAAFF; CDR3 DNA: TGTGCCAGCACCTTAGAGACAGGGGCAGCTTTCTTT
D gene: TRBD2; J gene: TRBJ2-7; V gene: TRBV28; clone size: few; CDR3 protein: CASSSRPGLENEQYF; CDR3 DNA: TGTGCCAGCAGTTCCCGGCCGGGACTAGAGAACGAGCAGTACTTC
D gene: TRBD1; J gene: TRBJ1-2; V gene: TRBV11-2; clone size: .; CDR3 protein: CASSVGTGGNYGYTF; CDR3 DNA: TGTGCCAGCAGCGTAGGGACAGGGGGCAACTATGGCTACACCTTC
D gene: TRBD1; J gene: TRBJ1-1; V gene: TRBV27; clone size: .; CDR3 protein: CASGRQGAHTEAFF; CDR3 DNA: TGTGCCAGCGGGAGACAGGGGGCGCATACTGAAGCTTTCTTT
D gene: .; J gene: TRBJ2-1; V gene: TRBV11-3; clone size: .; CDR3 protein: CASSFGLTSGSSYNEQFF; CDR3 DNA: TGTGCCAGCAGCTTTGGTTTAACCAGTGGGAGCTCCTACAATGAGCAGTTCTTC
D gene: TRBD1; J gene: TRBJ2-7; V gene: TRBV19; clone size: .; CDR3 protein: CASRDRGFYEQYF; CDR3 DNA: TGTGCCAGCCGGGACAGGGGTTTCTACGAGCAGTACTTC
D gene: TRBD2; J gene: TRBJ2-3; V gene: TRBV6-4; clone size: .; CDR3 protein: CASSASGGATDTQYF; CDR3 DNA: TGTGCCAGCAGTGCTAGCGGGGGGGCCACAGATACGCAGTATTTT
D gene: .; J gene: TRBJ1-2; V gene: TRBV5-1; clone size: .; CDR3 protein: CASTPRAGNYGYTF; CDR3 DNA: TGCGCCAGCACCCCCCGGGCGGGAAACTATGGCTACACCTTC
D gene: .; J gene: TRBJ2-5; V gene: TRBV30; clone size: .; CDR3 protein: CAWSPLEETQYF; CDR3 DNA: TGTGCCTGGAGTCCCTTGGAGGAGACCCAGTACTTC
D gene: TRBD2; J gene: TRBJ2-2; V gene: TRBV27; clone size: .; CDR3 protein: CASSRPGGGGGELFF; CDR3 DNA: TGTGCCAGCAGTCGACCCGGGGGGGGTGGCGGGGAGCTGTTTTTT
D gene: .; J gene: TRBJ1-3; V gene: TRBV4-2; clone size: .; CDR3 protein: CASSRSGVGSGNTIYF; CDR3 DNA: TGTGCCAGCAGCCGTTCAGGTGTCGGCTCTGGAAACACCATATATTTT
D gene: TRBD1; J gene: TRBJ2-2; V gene: TRBV5-1; clone size: .; CDR3 protein: CASSLGPGTGDTGELFF; CDR3 DNA: TGCGCCAGCAGCTTGGGACCCGGGACAGGGGACACCGGGGAGCTGTTTTTT
D gene: TRBD2; J gene: TRBJ2-2; V gene: TRBV2; clone size: .; CDR3 protein: CASRGLVPTGELFF; CDR3 DNA: TGTGCCAGCCGGGGACTAGTTCCCACCGGGGAGCTGTTTTTT
D gene: TRBD2; J gene: TRBJ2-1; V gene: TRBV6-5; clone size: .; CDR3 protein: CASTQSDSGRLFF; CDR3 DNA: TGTGCCAGCACCCAGAGCGATAGCGGGAGACTGTTCTTC
D gene: .; J gene: TRBJ1-3; V gene: TRBV4-3; clone size: .; CDR3 protein: CASSQGSGTAGNTIYF; CDR3 DNA: TGCGCCAGCAGCCAAGGCTCGGGAACTGCTGGAAACACCATATATTTT
D gene: TRBD1; J gene: TRBJ2-1; V gene: TRBV7-3; clone size: few; CDR3 protein: CASSSYRGGYNEQFF; CDR3 DNA: TGTGCCAGCAGCTCGTACAGGGGCGGGTACAATGAGCAGTTCTTC
D gene: TRBD2; J gene: TRBJ2-7; V gene: TRBV27; clone size: .; CDR3 protein: CASSLSSGDYPYEQYF; CDR3 DNA: TGTGCCAGCAGTTTATCAAGTGGGGACTACCCATACGAGCAGTACTTC
D gene: TRBD1; J gene: TRBJ2-5; V gene: TRBV6-1; clone size: once; CDR3 protein: CASSETAGGWETQYF; CDR3 DNA: TGTGCCAGCAGTGAAACGGCAGGGGGCTGGGAGACCCAGTACTTC
D gene: .; J gene: TRBJ2-5; V gene: TRBV30; clone size: .; CDR3 protein: CAWSLVGGQETQYF; CDR3 DNA: TGTGCCTGGAGTTTGGTGGGGGGCCAAGAGACCCAGTACTTC
D gene: .; J gene: TRBJ2-3; V gene: TRBV29-1; clone size: .; CDR3 protein: CSAPTSTDTQYF; CDR3 DNA: TGCAGCGCCCCAACTAGCACAGATACGCAGTATTTT
D gene: TRBD2; J gene: TRBJ2-1; V gene: TRBV5-1; clone size: .; CDR3 protein: CASSAIIAGADNEQFF; CDR3 DNA: TGCGCCAGCAGCGCTATTATAGCGGGGGCGGACAATGAGCAGTTCTTC
D gene: .; J gene: TRBJ2-5; V gene: TRBV28; clone size: .; CDR3 protein: CASFSQGQETQYF; CDR3 DNA: TGTGCCAGCTTCTCACAGGGTCAAGAGACCCAGTACTTC
D gene: .; J gene: TRBJ2-1; V gene: TRBV7-3; clone size: .; CDR3 protein: CASSSRRGRKTFLNEQFF; CDR3 DNA: TGTGCCAGCAGCTCCCGGCGGGGACGAAAGACGTTCCTCAATGAGCAGTTCTTC
D gene: .; J gene: TRBJ2-3; V gene: TRBV7-9; clone size: few; CDR3 protein: CASTHARGPRPDTQYF; CDR3 DNA: TGTGCCAGCACCCACGCTAGGGGTCCCCGGCCAGATACGCAGTATTTT
D gene: .; J gene: TRBJ2-7; V gene: TRBV5-1; clone size: .; CDR3 protein: CASSPGGQNEQYF; CDR3 DNA: TGCGCCAGCAGCCCCGGGGGGCAAAACGAGCAGTACTTC